This TCR beta chain appears in the sequencing data of a study of monozygotic twins with inflammatory bowel disease. The CDR3 totals 14 residues. The V gene's germline CDR1 is SGHTA and CDR2 FQGNSA. With the 5' RACE reads reprocessed, TCRdb shows one record per CDR3 protein and no DNA. The sample holds 330,000 or so distinct CDR3 sequences. Sequencing was carried out using blood. This sequence was found in a human donor with ulcerative colitis or Crohn's disease, or a healthy co-twin of an affected twin (not recorded which). V and J are TRBV7-2 and TRBJ2-3. CDR3 residues: CASKQAAGTDTQYF. Full variable domain (missing parts from reference TRBV7-2 and TRBJ2-3): GAGVSQSPSNKVTEKGKDVELRCDPISGHTALYWYRQSLGQGLEFLIYFQGNSAPDKSGLPSDRFSAERTGGSVSTLTIQRTQQEDSAVYLCASKQAAGTDTQYFGPGTRLTVL.